This TCR beta chain was recorded in a study of cytomegalovirus exposure and HLA in healthy donors (dated by TCRdb to 2017 to 2019). About the full investigation: An earlier analysis of around 600 of the donors reported roughly 300 Gb of sequence data and 100 million to 140 million unique TCR beta sequences from roughly 200 million T cells. About 280 gigabases of sequencing data and 70 million to 100 million unique TCR sequences made up an early release that covered around 640 HLA-typed donors. Among the approximately 400 genotyped donors, about 85% belonged to the genetic ancestry cluster associated with self-reported Caucasian donors. The study was designed to test whether signatures of past pathogen exposure could be identified by cataloging public T cell receptors. The study used immunosequencing to profile the T cell repertoires of approximately 690 subjects and linked those repertoires to cytomegalovirus serostatus. A separate validation cohort of approximately 120 different subjects was used in addition to the roughly 640-subject first cohort. High-throughput TCR immunosequencing, statistical association of individual TCRs with disease status, and machine learning were combined to predict cytomegalovirus infection status. A later analysis re-examined previously published TCR beta repertoires from roughly 720 donors and added high-resolution HLA genotyping to investigate patterns of TCR occurrence. Rather than drawing on any new phenotypic data, the later analysis identified candidate immune exposures from TCR beta sequences and the way those sequences occurred across donors. In an earlier analysis of 500 to 650 of the donors, high-throughput TCR beta sequencing was used to judge whether each TCR beta V gene segment behaved as functional or pseudogenic. Donor age, sex, ethnicity and CMV serostatus were compiled together with the repertoire data. A later genetic analysis took genome-wide SNP genotypes for about 55% of the roughly 670 donors and used that subset as a discovery cohort. Every repertoire in the discovery cohort had been generated on one and the same sequencing platform. HLA typing included class I and class II loci at four-digit resolution. Typing coverage varied by locus: roughly 620-640 donors for A, B, C, DRB1 and DQB1; roughly 520 for DQA1; 600 to 610 for DPA1; more than 450 for DPB1. A handful of DR-DQ haplotypes were handled as single units for association and clustering because linkage in the cohort was strong. On average, over 200,000 unique TCR beta nucleotide sequences were sequenced per donor among a few hundred genotyped donors of the cohort, with around 19% of those sequences being non-productive. Paper-wide results and their limitations: According to a later analysis, parvovirus B19, influenza, CMV and Epstein-Barr virus appeared linked to several top co-occurrence clusters. A later analysis associated about 17,000 TCR beta sequences with specific HLA alleles at a false discovery rate of 0.05. A later genetic analysis reported fewer N-insertions in productive TCRs among donors in an Asian-associated ancestry cluster than the roughly 700-donor mean. In a later genetic analysis, a missense DCLRE1C variant was associated with V-gene and J-gene trimming of TCR beta chains, and the association was replicated in an independent cohort. Correlated functional status among segregating V segments might reflect linkage disequilibrium, but an unknown experimental factor could not be ruled out. Because counts were too low, about 17 rarely observed V segments, including chromosome 9 orphons, were excluded from the earlier analysis of 587 of the donors. In vitro tests confirmed that a few of the cytomegalovirus-associated TCR beta chains recognize cytomegalovirus antigens. The classifier was reported to diagnose cytomegalovirus status with high specificity and sensitivity in both the original cohort and the validation cohort. The sequencing pipeline was judged likely to have produced a cluster of highly shared sequence variants as a technical artifact. In a later analysis, TCR association rates were found to vary across HLA loci, with the most associated TCRs seen for DRB1 alleles and the fewest for HLA-C alleles. A later analysis found that most CMV-associated TCR beta chains appeared HLA-restricted, with HLA associations seemingly driven largely by CMV exposure. The study listed 164 TCR beta chains as associated with cytomegalovirus. According to the authors, the approach could potentially be generalized to other disease states and immunological phenotypes. An earlier analysis of approximately 500 of the donors showed that most TCR beta V segments appeared in productive rearrangements either about 87% or about 30% of the time, which broadly matched IMGT annotations. Roughly uniform sequencing depth across donors was assumed in presence/absence analyses, although this assumption may not hold. Across donors, most TCR sequences were observed very rarely, whereas some public TCRs were present in many individuals. Some IMGT-functional V segments, including TRBV6-2 and TRBV6-3, could not be distinguished by the 87-base-pair reads and were therefore excluded. Because some donors lacked HLA typing at each locus, the association tests relied only on the typed subset. Only TCR beta chains were sequenced in this cohort, and the absence of alpha or paired-chain data limited detectable features. A further reported finding was that TCR beta sequences accurately predicted the HLA-A and HLA-B alleles for most subjects in the first cohort. A later analysis found that HLA-associated TCR beta chains were more clonally expanded and had lower generation probabilities than equally common non-associated chains. Assigning TCR associations to individual alleles was difficult when HLA alleles, especially DR and DQ, strongly co-occurred. Immune exposure information for the cohort was limited to CMV serostatus.

The cohort consisted of 650 to 850 healthy bone marrow donors. At the time of sampling, all cohort members were nominally healthy, though unrecorded immune exposures were likely present. The donor was CMV seronegative and belonged to the group of over 350 seronegative cohort members. A peripheral blood sample was provided by each donor, and peripheral blood mononuclear cells were used for TCR beta sequencing. The Qiagen DNeasy Blood Extraction Kit was used to extract genomic DNA from the blood cell samples. V ends up 6 bases short and J 8 bases short, with an unmatched junction base count of 13. Reading from cysteine to phenylalanine, the CDR3 counts 15 amino acids. CDR3 DNA is the only sequence kept; it has 45 bases, read in frame from the first base. CDR1 and CDR2 are drawn from the germline V gene: SQVTM, ANQGSEA. Library preparation employed the immunoSEQ multiplex PCR assay. For the multiplex PCR, a mixture combining 60 forward primers for TCR Vbeta segments and 13 reverse primers for TCR Jbeta segments was used. A multiplex PCR assay on genomic DNA amplified the CDR3 region of rearranged TCR beta genes. The amplified TCR beta libraries were sequenced on the Illumina HiSeq System as 87-base-pair reads. In the original analysis: Across the 670 or so repertoires, a later analysis counted approximately 83 million unique TCR beta chains, 9.5 million to 12 million of which were shared by at least two donors. A nearest-neighbor algorithm error-corrected the raw reads and collapsed the reads into unique sequences, merging closely related sequences to remove PCR and sequencing errors. V, D and J gene segments were assigned by aligning CDR3 sequences to IMGT reference sequences. Each retained sequence needed at least a six-nucleotide match to both a V gene segment and a J gene segment. A rearrangement was called productive if the CDR3 had no stop codons and remained in frame with V and J, and every other rearrangement was called non-productive. CDR3 was defined according to IMGT convention as the region running from the second conserved V-encoded cysteine to the conserved J-encoded phenylalanine. The earlier analysis of about 620 of the donors excluded sequences that lacked an unambiguous match to a single V gene segment. In an earlier analysis of approximately 590 of the donors, a V segment was called functional when productive rearrangements were above 56.7%, and segregating when the standard deviation between donors exceeded 5%. A statistical classification framework was built to diagnose cytomegalovirus status from the catalog of TCR beta chain sequences. V and J gene assignment, in a later analysis, came from comparing TCR nucleotide sequences with IMGT/GENE-DB human TR gene sequences. In a later analysis, CDR3 sequences and most-parsimonious VDJ recombination scenarios were assigned using the TCRdist pipeline. In a later analysis, every TCR beta chain was defined by the combination of its CDR3 amino acid sequence and its V-gene family, and reads without a unique V-gene family were dropped. A later analysis removed 500 to 600 highly shared, low-generation-probability nucleotide sequences to deal with suspected cross-contamination and a sequencing artifact. In a later analysis, a clonal expansion index was calculated for each public chain from normalized within-repertoire ranks of inferred template counts. In a later analysis, generation probabilities were computed with a VDJ recombination model fitted to out-of-frame rearrangements, and the resulting probabilities were checked against IGoR. In a later analysis, TCR-TCR, TCR-HLA and TCR-CMV co-occurrence was scored with hypergeometric tests, and a repertoire-size bias correction was applied to TCR pairs. False discovery rates were estimated in a later analysis by permuting HLA or CMV assignments 20 times. In a later analysis, co-occurring TCRs were grouped with DBSCAN, and TCRdist sequence similarity was added when clustering was performed within HLA-allele-positive subsets. Repertoires with fewer than 30,000 or more than 120,000 public chains were left out of co-occurrence clustering, as were four to six repertoires with anomalous nucleotide sharing. TCRdb's version of the immuneACCESS table is confined to in-frame rearrangements and falls short of the full clone set. An unresolved V gene accounts for under half of the shortfall where checked; the remainder is of unknown origin. D and trimming were read from the DNA, whereas the V and J calls and clone size are those reported in that table. The sample table records some 200,000 clones; roughly 85% of these occur just once. Of the sample, 1.7% falls within the top ten clones.

With respect to this clone: No cognate antigen has been identified for it. No base-level quality is on record; no much larger clone is a single base apart.

The sequenced material came from PBMCs. Recombination linked TRBV29-1 to TRBJ2-1, with TRBD1 identical over 10 junction bases. This receptor was taken from a young woman in good health and CMV-seronegative. The nucleotide sequence reads TGCAGCGTCCTGCTGGGGGACAGGGGACCCCATGAGCAGTTCTTC. Its coded protein is CSVLLGDRGPHEQFF.